Each of the 28 T cell receptor beta chains below was sequenced from the same sample in a study of cytotoxic CD8 clonotypes in ibrutinib-treated CLL. Sequencing was performed with immunoSEQ multiplex PCR; in TCRdb, only in-frame clones are kept and a portion is missing. The sample includes 30,000 to 40,000 clones, 60% to 80% of them seen just once. Sequenced material: PBMCs, taken before ibrutinib treatment. The receptors stem from a human donor with chronic lymphocytic leukemia.

This clone counts as medium-sized. V and J are TRBV19 and TRBJ2-7; TRBD1 matches 9 bases. The CDR3 sequence is 13 residues long. Germline V gene data show CDR1 as LNHDA and CDR2 as SQIVND (reference sequence). J was trimmed by 7 bases and V by 3 bases; bases with no gene match: 4. The CDR3 reads CASSMNRGLEQYF. CDR3 nucleotides: TGTGCCAGTAGTATGAACAGGGGGCTTGAGCAGTACTTC.

This chain connects TRBV19 to TRBJ1-1; D is undetermined. Between the trimmed V and J ends, which lost 7 bases and 4 bases, there was a span of 19 bases. The CDR3 length is 15 residues. Germline-derived CDR1 and CDR2 are LNHDA and SQIVND (reference sequence). The chain's CDR3 is CASNDVRPGSTEAFF. The CDR3 coding sequence is TGTGCCAGTAACGACGTGAGGCCGGGGTCCACTGAAGCTTTCTTT.

V usage is TRBV4-2 and J usage is TRBJ2-3, with D hard to call. The V and J ends lost 4 bases and 2 bases respectively, with 10 bases between them. Germline loops: CDR1 LGHNA, CDR2 YNFKEQ. CDR3 length: 14 amino acids. CDR3 sequence: CASSPDPATDTQYF. DNA of the CDR3: TGTGCCAGCAGCCCCGACCCTGCCACAGATACGCAGTATTTT.

The chain joins TRBV4-3 to TRBJ2-1; D gene ambiguous. This CDR3 is built from 11 residues. Germline V gene lookup returns CDR1 LGHNA and CDR2 YSLEER. With 0 bases removed from V and 15 bases from J, the gap between germline ends came to 9 bases. CDR3 DNA: TGCGCCAGCAGCCAAGATAACGCCTGGTTCTTC. Translating it yields CASSQDNAWFF.

The V gene is TRBV5-1, the J gene TRBJ2-7; D is possibly TRBD2 (6 bases). The ends were cut back, 5 bases at V and 3 bases at J, with 12 bases in the middle. This CDR3 comprises 13 residues. Germline CDR1 reads SGHRS; CDR2 reads YFSETQ. The CDR3 region has the DNA TGCGCCAGCAGGCGGGATTGGAACTACGAGCAGTACTTC. Residues: CASRRDWNYEQYF.

This chain joins TRBV18 and TRBJ2-3; D is perhaps TRBD1 or TRBD2 (7 bases each). The germline gives CDR1 KGHSH, CDR2 LQKENI. The V and J ends lost 5 bases and 4 bases respectively, with 16 bases between them. The CDR3 length is 15 residues. The CDR3 DNA is TGTGCCAGCTCAACAACTCAGGGGGGGGCAGATACGCAGTATTTT. Protein sequence: CASSTTQGGADTQYF. Full variable domain (remainder filled in from reference TRBV18 and TRBJ2-3): NAGVMQNPRHLVRRRGQEARLRCSPMKGHSHVYWYRQLPEEGLKFMVYLQKENIIDESGMPKERFSAEFPKEGPSILRIQQVVRGDSAAYFCASSTTQGGADTQYFGPGTRLTVL.

The chain's CDR3 is CASPKRITYSSYNEQFF. CDR3 coding DNA: TGTGCCAGCCCCAAAAGGATCACTTACAGCTCCTACAATGAGCAGTTCTTC. The chain recombines TRBV6-4 with TRBJ2-1; no reliable D call. The CDR3 extends over 17 amino acids. CDR1 and CDR2 from the germline V gene are MRHNA and SNTAGT. V was clipped by 8 bases and J by 0 bases, with 20 bases between them.

This sequence joins TRBV6-5 and TRBJ2-6, with no clear D. The CDR3 loop spans 11 amino acids. Germline CDR1 reads MNHEY; CDR2 reads SVGAGI. V shed 6 bases and J shed 4 bases, with 1 base lying between them. CDR3 residues: CASSGANVLTF. The CDR3 DNA reads TGTGCCAGCAGCGGGGCCAACGTCCTGACTTTC.

The J gene is TRBJ1-5, the V gene TRBV6-6; D remains unclear. Germline CDR1 MNHNY, CDR2 SVGAGI (reference sequence). The V and J ends lost 6 bases and 0 bases respectively, with 12 bases between them. The CDR3 spans 15 residues. This CDR3 is CASSPGRYSNQPQHF. The CDR3 DNA sequence: TGTGCCAGCAGCCCCGGTCGGTATAGCAATCAGCCCCAGCATTTT.

This clone was detected only a few times. The V and J genes are TRBV5-6 and TRBJ2-7; a weak D match, TRBD2 (5 bases). The V and J ends lost 0 bases and 2 bases respectively, with 9 bases between them. The CDR3 totals 14 residues. Germline-derived CDR1 and CDR2 are SGHDT and YYEEEE. CDR3 nucleotide sequence: TGTGCCAGCAGCTTGGGGACTTGGACCTACGAGCAGTACTTC. Its translation: CASSLGTWTYEQYF.

The genes are TRBV6-5 and TRBJ2-7; tentatively, D is TRBD2 (6 bases). CDR3 length: 15 residues. Per germline, CDR1 MNHEY and CDR2 SVGAGI. V dropped 4 bases and J dropped 6 bases, with 19 bases sitting between them. The CDR3 loop reads CASSSANIGGSEQYF. The CDR3 nucleotides read TGTGCCAGCAGTTCGGCGAACATTGGGGGGAGCGAGCAGTACTTC.

V and J are TRBV27 and TRBJ2-3; 9 bases align to TRBD2. V lost 3 bases and J lost 5; bases outside the gene matches: 6. Germline V gene data show CDR1 as MNHEY and CDR2 as SMNVEV (reference sequence). This CDR3 spans 15 amino acids. CDR3 nucleotide sequence: TGTGCCAGCAGTTTCTGGGGTAGCGGGAGAGATACGCAGTATTTT. It is translated as CASSFWGSGRDTQYF.

This clone was counted once. This chain joins TRBV13 and TRBJ2-7, with D perhaps given as TRBD1 or TRBD2 (5 bases each). The V and J ends lost 2 bases and 1 base respectively, with 12 bases between them. From germline, CDR1 is PRHDT and CDR2 FYEKMQ (reference sequence). The CDR3 length is 15 residues. The DNA of the CDR3 is TGTGCCAGCAGCTTAAAACGGGGCCCTTCCTACGAGCAGTACTTC. Translated: CASSLKRGPSYEQYF.

The chain joins TRBV5-6 to TRBJ2-1; no clear D. The CDR3 totals 15 residues. Between the trimmed V and J ends, which lost 0 bases and 7 bases, there was a span of 14 bases. In germline, CDR1 is SGHDT, CDR2 YYEEEE. The CDR3 protein is CASSLGYLEGNEQFF. The CDR3 DNA is TGTGCCAGCAGCTTGGGTTATTTAGAAGGGAATGAGCAGTTCTTC.

V gene TRBV2 combines with J gene TRBJ2-6; D is undetermined. Germline V gene sequence: CDR1 SNHLY, CDR2 FYNNEI. The CDR3 loop spans 14 amino acids. The germline V and J ends were trimmed by 3 bases and 0 bases, with 3 bases remaining between them. CDR3 protein: CASSDRSGANVLTF. CDR3 in DNA: TGTGCCAGCAGTGACCGCTCTGGGGCCAACGTCCTGACTTTC.

V and J are TRBV6-5 and TRBJ1-3; D gene ambiguous. Germline values: CDR1 MNHEY, CDR2 SVGAGI. CDR3 length: 11 residues. Deletions cut 3 bases from V and 8 bases from J, with 5 bases between. The CDR3 DNA reads as TGTGCCAGCAGTTATGGGGACACCATATATTTT. Translation: CASSYGDTIYF.

The chain joins TRBV19 to TRBJ1-5; 10 nucleotides line up with TRBD1. The CDR3 has 16 amino acids. J was trimmed by 5 bases and V by 7 bases; bases with no gene match: 11. Germline V gene data show CDR1 as LNHDA and CDR2 as SQIVND (reference sequence). The CDR3 bases are TGTGCCAGTACCCGGACAGGGGGAAGTTACGATCAGCCCCAGCATTTT. Its protein product is CASTRTGGSYDQPQHF.

This chain connects TRBV5-4 to TRBJ1-3; D unclear. Germline-derived CDR1 and CDR2 are SGHNT and YYREEE (reference sequence). V shed 4 bases and J shed 7 bases, with 12 bases lying between them. This CDR3 comprises 13 residues. The CDR3 loop reads CASSPGPGNTIYF. The CDR3 nucleotides are TGTGCCAGCAGCCCTGGACCCGGGAACACCATATATTTT.

This chain connects TRBV18 to TRBJ1-3; TRBD1 might be the D (6 bases). V lost 2 bases and J 4 bases, leaving 12 bases between the germline ends. The V gene's germline CDR1 is KGHSH and CDR2 LQKENI. The CDR3 is 15 amino acids. The CDR3 sequence: CASSPSVGGGNTIYF. The CDR3 coding sequence is TGTGCCAGCTCACCATCCGTGGGGGGCGGAAACACCATATATTTT.

This clone was recorded a few times. V usage is TRBV5-1 and J usage is TRBJ2-3; no definite D call. CDR3 length: 13 residues. Deletions cut 5 bases from V and 1 base from J, with 8 bases between. CDR1 SGHRS and CDR2 YFSETQ come from the germline V gene. Here the CDR3 DNA reads TGCGCCAGCAGAGACTCGGGCACAGATACGCAGTATTTT. Protein sequence: CASRDSGTDTQYF.

The chain links TRBV5-6 to TRBJ2-7; 9 nucleotides agree with TRBD1. The CDR3 contains 16 residues. J gave up 6 bases and V 2 bases, and 12 bases lay outside the gene matches. The germline V gene has CDR1 SGHDT and CDR2 YYEEEE. CDR3 region: CASSFGVAQGAGEQYF. The CDR3 nucleotides are TGTGCCAGCAGCTTTGGGGTGGCACAGGGGGCCGGCGAGCAGTACTTC.

V and J are TRBV28 and TRBJ1-6, with D possibly TRBD1 on 6 matching bases. The CDR3 covers 12 residues. V lost 6 bases, J lost 13 bases, and 13 bases lay in between. Germline CDR1 reads MDHEN; CDR2 reads SYDVKM. In nucleotides, the CDR3 is TGTGCCAGCAGCTTAGGGGGGCTGCCCCTCCACTTT. Translation: CASSLGGLPLHF.

This clone has a handful of counts. This chain uses TRBV7-3 with TRBJ1-1; D gene unclear. With 0 bases removed from V and 0 bases from J, the gap between germline ends came to 5 bases. The CDR3 loop spans 14 amino acids. The V gene's germline CDR1 is SGHTA and CDR2 FQGTGA. The CDR3 DNA follows: TGTGCCAGCAGCTTAACCCGTCTGAACACTGAAGCTTTCTTT. Its protein product is CASSLTRLNTEAFF. Full variable domain (remainder filled in from reference TRBV7-3 and TRBJ1-1): GAGVSQTPSNKVTEKGKYVELRCDPISGHTALYWYRQSLGQGPEFLIYFQGTGAADDSGLPNDRFFAVRPEGSVSTLKIQRTERGDSAVYLCASSLTRLNTEAFFGQGTRLTVV.

V is TRBV7-6 and J is TRBJ2-5; D call uncertain. V was cut by 4 bases and J by 1 base, with 1 base left in between. The germline V gene has CDR1 SGHVS and CDR2 FNYEAQ. This CDR3 spans 11 amino acids. The CDR3 reads CASSSQETQYF. The CDR3 DNA reads as TGTGCCAGCAGCTCCCAAGAGACCCAGTACTTC.

This clone turned up a few times. The chain couples TRBV10-3 to TRBJ2-3; D is perhaps TRBD2 (5 bases). This CDR3 is 14 amino acids long. Germline CDR1 and CDR2: ENHRY and SYGVKD. Between the trimmed V and J ends, which lost 7 bases and 0 bases, there was a span of 11 bases. The CDR3 DNA follows: TGTGCCATCATCGGGGAAGCTAGCACAGATACGCAGTATTTT. This codes for CAIIGEASTDTQYF.

The CDR3 region has the DNA TGTGCCAGCAGCTTGGAGGGCAGCACAGATACGCAGTATTTT. Amino acid sequence: CASSLEGSTDTQYF. The rearrangement joins TRBV5-8 to TRBJ2-3; D is unresolved. Germline CDR1 reads SGHTS; CDR2 reads YDEGEE. The V end was cut by 0 bases, the J end by 0 bases, with 5 bases between. The CDR3 contains 14 residues. Using reference TRBV5-8 and TRBJ2-3 for the parts outside the CDR3, the full variable domain is EAGVTQSPTHLIKTRGQQATLRCSPISGHTSVYWYQQALGLGLQFLLWYDEGEERNRGNFPPRFSGRQFPNYSSELNVNALELEDSALYLCASSLEGSTDTQYFGPGTRLTVL.

The chain employs TRBV4-3 and TRBJ2-2, with 12 bases lining up with TRBD2. With V trimmed by 0 bases and J by 3 bases, 11 bases remained unmatched. This CDR3 is 20 amino acids long. Germline-derived CDR1 and CDR2 are LGHNA and YSLEER. The CDR3 loop reads CASSQDRPSGRASDTGELFF. The CDR3 DNA reads TGCGCCAGCAGCCAAGATCGGCCTAGCGGGAGGGCCTCGGACACCGGGGAGCTGTTTTTT.

This chain joins TRBV18 and TRBJ2-5, with D possibly called TRBD1 or TRBD2 (5 bases each). Trimming left V 7 bases short and J 5 bases short, with 14 bases between. This CDR3 is built from 13 residues. Germline CDR1 and CDR2: KGHSH and LQKENI. The CDR3 loop is CASCEGLWETQYF. Here the CDR3 DNA reads TGTGCCAGCTGCGAGGGGCTGTGGGAGACCCAGTACTTC.